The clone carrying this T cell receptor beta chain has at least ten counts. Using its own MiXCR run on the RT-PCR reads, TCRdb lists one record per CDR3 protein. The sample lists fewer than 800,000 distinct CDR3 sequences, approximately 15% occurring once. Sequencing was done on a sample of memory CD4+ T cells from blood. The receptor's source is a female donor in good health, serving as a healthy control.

CDR3 bases: TGTGCCAGCAGCCGAGGAGGAAACACCATATATTTT. Its translation is CASSRGGNTIYF. The chain carries TRBV12-3 or TRBV12-4 and TRBJ1-3; D not certain. The CDR3 sequence is 12 residues long. Trimming left V 6 bases short and J 4 bases short, with 7 bases between.